This T cell receptor (beta chain) was captured in a study of T cells in women clearing cervical HPV infection listed by TCRdb under 2018. Context from the whole study: Cases were 20 to 25 women with histologically confirmed HPV16-related CIN3 or worse, including a couple of invasive cancers. The 20 to 25 controls were women who cleared a single incident HPV16 infection within 12 months without developing precancer or cancer. Blood from cases was collected at the visit at which the lesion was first identified, whereas blood from controls was collected once infection was no longer detected. For cases, a median interval of approximately 150 days, with an interquartile range of roughly 80 to 210 days, was observed between lesion detection and blood sampling. HLA typing was available for only a few women, so HLA type could not be excluded as a confounder. Nested within Costa Rica's Guanacaste HPV Natural History Study, an exploratory proof-of-principle case-control study compared TCR repertoires across cervical HPV16 outcomes. Cases and controls were matched on year of sample collection and on age within five years. Cases had a median age of about 34 years and controls had a median age of 38, with no significant differences in baseline characteristics. In the parent cohort, 10,049 women aged 18 or older were enrolled in Guanacaste, Costa Rica, during about 1993 to 1995 and then followed for approximately seven years. As quality controls, five blinded duplicates were added to each group, bringing the total to roughly 60 samples made up of around 50 participants and approximately ten replicates. Overall results and qualifications from the work: TCR repertoire richness was significantly higher in CIN3+ cases than in controls across sequencing depths, while evenness did not differ. Random forest classifiers that combined richness and V gene abundances separated cases from controls with an estimated AUC of less than 0.85. Because the number of T cells per sample was unknown, the richness differences could reflect varying T-cell content rather than repertoire biology. Whether associations preceded infection or resulted from infection could not be shown with the cross-sectional design, and effector/memory subsets and HPV-specific T cells were not isolated. Lower TRBV6-7 relative abundance was observed in cases than in controls (around 0.11% versus 0.15%; Bonferroni P = 0.0008).

The germline V gene (reference sequence) yields LNHDA for CDR1 and SQIVND for CDR2. Trimming costs V 5 bases and J 5 bases, and their ends lie 27 bases apart. CDR3 length: 18 amino acids, cysteine to phenylalanine. Part of the CDR3 DNA is given, 45 bases translated from base 1. In the case of this clone: The antigen it binds to is not known. The read ends 3 residues before the CDR3 terminus; that terminus is restored from the germline J gene.

Every participant had a single incident cervical HPV16 infection, and prevalent HPV16 infections were excluded. Cervical HPV DNA was detected by MY09/MY11 PCR, and genotyping was performed by dot-blot hybridization. Around 14 mL of heparinized blood was centrifuged, after which the buffy coat was aliquoted, frozen at -30 degrees C, and then stored at -80 degrees C. QIAGEN kits were used to extract genomic DNA from buffy coat specimens. The immunoSEQ assay used multiplex PCR to amplify TCR beta CDR3 regions from an average of around 1,200 ng of genomic DNA per sample. The assay corrected primer bias using a complete synthetic TCR repertoire to establish an amplification baseline. The amplicons were sequenced on the Illumina platform. Per the authors' processing: Sequences were error-corrected by clustering with frequency ratios and a modified nearest-neighbor algorithm, then analyzed in the immunoSEQ Analyzer with IMGT gene definitions. TCR richness and evenness were averaged over 20 rarefaction repeats at each rarefaction depth, excluding samples with fewer sequences than the depth. V, D and J gene relative abundances were compared between groups with Wilcoxon rank sum tests, applying FDR correction. For the blinded duplicates, the intraclass correlation was 95.6% for TCR richness and averaged about 77% across about 64 gene segments. TCRdb retrieved this table from immuneACCESS and kept in-frame rearrangements only. Not all clones are present; in checked studies, unresolved V genes account for under half, and no reason is known for the remainder. The DNA gave D and trimming, while V, J and clone size come from that table. This sample's records show fewer than 35,000 clones. The ten largest make up around 4% of the sample.

The receptor's source is a woman aged 18 to 75 with a cervical HPV16 infection that either progressed to CIN3+ or cleared (not recorded which). The sequenced sample was blood buffy coat. The chain is assembled from TRBV19 and TRBJ2-5; a tentative D call is TRBD2 (6 bases match). Incomplete CDR3 DNA: TGTGCCAGTAGTGACCGGGACTCTACAGACCTTTTTGGGGAGACC. This gives the protein CASSDRDSTDLFGET. In full, the CDR3 reads CASSDRDSTDLFGETQYF.